Shown below are 5 T cell receptor beta chains from a single sample sequenced in a study of T cells in Graves' hyperthyroidism and ophthalmopathy. The CDR3 regions of TCR beta were amplified from RNA transcripts. During a first-round RT-PCR of the TCR CDR3, the HTBI primer set was used. TCRdb reanalysed the multiplex PCR reads using MiXCR and keeps one entry per CDR3 protein. Here the sample spans approximately 150,000 distinct CDR3 sequences, approximately 9% being singletons. Specimen: blood. The source is a woman younger than 35 with Graves' hyperthyroidism that later progressed to Graves' ophthalmopathy.

This clonotype was recorded many times. The chain couples TRBV11-2 to TRBJ2-1; 10 positions match TRBD2. This CDR3 region has 16 residues. Trimming at V came to 2 bases and at J to 7 bases, leaving 8 bases not matched to a gene. Per germline, CDR1 SGHAT and CDR2 FQNNGV. The CDR3 loop reads CASSLQLAGHMNEQFF. The CDR3 nucleotides are TGTGCCAGCAGCTTACAACTAGCGGGGCACATGAATGAGCAGTTCTTC.

The table lists this clonotype with many counts. The CDR3 sequence: CASTLGLRTDTQYF. In nucleotides, the CDR3 is TGTGCCAGCACCCTAGGACTTCGCACAGATACGCAGTATTTT. This chain uses TRBV2 with TRBJ2-3, with D possibly being TRBD2 (5 bases). The CDR3 runs to 14 residues. Germline CDR1 is SNHLY and CDR2 is FYNNEI. Trimming shortened V by 7 bases and J by 1 base, and 12 bases separated the two germline ends.

The sample holds many counts of this clonotype. V gene TRBV5-6 combines with J gene TRBJ1-1; D unresolved. The CDR3 consists of 14 residues. The germline V gene encodes CDR1 SGHDT and CDR2 YYEEEE. The V and J ends lost 0 bases and 1 base respectively, with 7 bases between them. CDR3 region: CASSLAMGNTEAFF. CDR3 coding DNA: TGTGCCAGCAGCTTGGCCATGGGGAACACTGAAGCTTTCTTT.

This clonotype appeared a few times. The V gene is TRBV5-5, the J gene TRBJ1-1; D not certain. Trimming took off 7 bases at V and 1 base at J, with 17 bases between the two ends. The CDR3 length is 15 residues. Germline CDR1 SGHKS, CDR2 YYEKEE (reference sequence). CDR3 in DNA: TGTGCCAGCCTCCTTTTTCCCGACGCGAACACTGAAGCTTTCTTT. Amino acid sequence: CASLLFPDANTEAFF.

Concerning this clonotype itself: A much larger clone lies one base from this, so it may be a read error. The genes are TRBV2 and TRBJ1-4, with D possibly being TRBD1 (6 bases). The CDR3 covers 14 residues. Germline-derived CDR1 and CDR2 are SNHLY and FYNNEI. CDR3 sequence reads: CASSPDSLGEKLSF. CDR3 in DNA: TGTGCCAGCAGCCCGGACAGCCTTGGTGAAAAACTGTCTTTT.